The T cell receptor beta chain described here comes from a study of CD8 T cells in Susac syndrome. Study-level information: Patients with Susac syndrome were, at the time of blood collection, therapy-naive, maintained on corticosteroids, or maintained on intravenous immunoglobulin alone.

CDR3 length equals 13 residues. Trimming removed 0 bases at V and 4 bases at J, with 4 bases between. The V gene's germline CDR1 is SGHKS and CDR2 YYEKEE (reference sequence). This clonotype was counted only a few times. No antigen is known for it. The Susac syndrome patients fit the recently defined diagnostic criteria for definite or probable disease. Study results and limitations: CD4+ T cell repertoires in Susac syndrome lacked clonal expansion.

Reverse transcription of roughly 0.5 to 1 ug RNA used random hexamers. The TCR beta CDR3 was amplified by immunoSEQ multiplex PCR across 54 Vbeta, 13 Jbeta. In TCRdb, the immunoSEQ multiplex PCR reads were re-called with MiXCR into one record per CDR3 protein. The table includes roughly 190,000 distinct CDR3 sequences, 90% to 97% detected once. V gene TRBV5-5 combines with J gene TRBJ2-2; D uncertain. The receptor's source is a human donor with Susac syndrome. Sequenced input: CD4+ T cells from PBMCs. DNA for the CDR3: TGTGCCAGCAGCTTGGTTGGCACCGGGGAGCTGTTTTTT. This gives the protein CASSLVGTGELFF.